A selection of T cell receptor beta chains follows, all from one sample in a study of blood T cell repertoires in COVID-19. Sequenced by immunoSEQ multiplex PCR; TCRdb stores in-frame clones only, minus some. The data contain about 350,000 clones, 88% of them singletons. Sequenced input: peripheral blood. The source is an older woman with COVID-19, enrolled during active disease. Both conserved end residues are part of each CDR3. A D gene is named only where the DNA matches it firmly. Part of the rows lack a size; the others show once, few, many or a class for expanded clones.

TRBV30	TRBJ2-7	TRBD2	.	TGTGCCTGGAGCCGTTCTTGGGGGGGATACCCCTACGAGCAGTACTTC	CAWSRSWGGYPYEQYF
TRBV4-1	TRBJ1-6	TRBD1	once	TGCGCCAGCAGCCAAGCTGTCGGACAGGGGGTAAATTCACCCCTCCACTTT	CASSQAVGQGVNSPLHF
TRBV7-9	TRBJ1-1	TRBD1	.	TGTGCCAGCAGCTTCCCCGGGACAGGGTCGAACACTGAAGCTTTCTTT	CASSFPGTGSNTEAFF
TRBV29-1	TRBJ1-1	TRBD1	.	TGCAGCGTTCGGACAGGGGGGAACACTGAAGCTTTCTTT	CSVRTGGNTEAFF
TRBV7-2	TRBJ2-5	TRBD2	.	TGTGCCAGCAGCTTTAGCGGGGGGGCCGGGGAGACCCAGTACTTC	CASSFSGGAGETQYF
TRBV4-1	TRBJ2-3	.	many	TGCGCCAGCAGCCAATGGGAACTGACAGACACCAAGGATTTT	CASSQWELTDTKDF
TRBV19	TRBJ2-7	TRBD1	.	TGTGCCAGTAGTATAGGGGACAGGGGGTTTAAGGACGAGCAGTACTTC	CASSIGDRGFKDEQYF
TRBV27	TRBJ2-3	TRBD2	once	TGTGCCAGCAGTTTCCTAGGGACTAGGGGCTTGGAGACGCAGTATTTT	CASSFLGTRGLETQYF
TRBV27	TRBJ1-5	.	.	TGTGCCAGCCGGCCGGGGAGTCTAAATCAGCCCCAGCATTTT	CASRPGSLNQPQHF
TRBV13	TRBJ2-7	TRBD2	.	TGTGCCAGCAGCTCGAAGCGGGGGGTTCCCGAGCAGTACTTC	CASSSKRGVPEQYF
TRBV5-8	TRBJ1-2	.	.	TGTGCCAGCAGCTTGGAGCAGGGGAGTATAGGCTACACCTTC	CASSLEQGSIGYTF
TRBV24-1	TRBJ2-3	.	.	TGTGCCGTGGGGGCCAGTCGTCCCAGCACAGATACGCAGTATTTT	CAVGASRPSTDTQYF
TRBV28	TRBJ1-5	TRBD1	.	TGTGCCAGCGTAGGACAGGTCGATAACCCCCAGCATTTT	CASVGQVDNPQHF
TRBV3-1/TRBV3-2	TRBJ2-7	TRBD2	.	TGTGCCAGCAGCCAAGGCCCTAGCGGGGACTACGAGCAGTACTTC	CASSQGPSGDYEQYF
TRBV3-1/TRBV3-2	TRBJ1-2	TRBD1	.	TGTGCCAGCAGCCGGGACAGGGGACGTGGCTACACCTTC	CASSRDRGRGYTF
TRBV18	TRBJ1-1	TRBD1	.	TGTGCCAGCTCTCCAGCACAGGGGGCTGAAGCTTTCTTT	CASSPAQGAEAFF
TRBV5-3	TRBJ2-7	.	.	TGTGCCAGAAGCTTAACATACTTC	CARSLTYF
TRBV6-5	TRBJ1-2	.	.	TGTGCCAGCAGTTACATAGGTGGAGGCTATGGCTACACCTTC	CASSYIGGGYGYTF
TRBV18	TRBJ1-1	.	.	TGTGCCAGCTCACCTCCTCAGGGTTTGGTCATGAACACTGAAGCTTTCTTT	CASSPPQGLVMNTEAFF
TRBV2	TRBJ2-2	TRBD1	.	TGTGCCAGCAGTCCCGGGACAGGGACGAGCACCGGGGAGCTGTTTTTT	CASSPGTGTSTGELFF
TRBV19	TRBJ2-3	TRBD1	.	TGTGCCAGTAGTCCCACAGGGGGCTGGGATACGCAGTATTTT	CASSPTGGWDTQYF
TRBV11-2	TRBJ2-3	.	.	TGTGCCAGCAGCTATTCGATACAGGAGACAGATACGCAGTATTTT	CASSYSIQETDTQYF
TRBV7-2	TRBJ1-1	TRBD1	.	TGTGCCAGCAGCTTGGGACAGGGCCCTTTTGAAGCTTTCTTT	CASSLGQGPFEAFF
TRBV19	TRBJ2-2	.	.	TGTGCCAGTAGTCTTTTCATCAGTGCCAGGGCCGGGGAGCTGTTTTTT	CASSLFISARAGELFF
TRBV11-2	TRBJ2-2	TRBD1	once	TGTGCCAGCAGCCCCCGCAGGGGGACGAACACCGGGGAGCTGTTTTTT	CASSPRRGTNTGELFF
TRBV10-3	TRBJ1-2	TRBD1	once	TGTGCCATCAGTGAGTCGGGACAGGCTAACTATGGCTACACCTTC	CAISESGQANYGYTF
TRBV5-6	TRBJ1-6	.	.	TGTGCCAGCAGCTTGTGGAGGGAGGAATCACCCCTCCACTTT	CASSLWREESPLHF
TRBV2	TRBJ1-6	TRBD1	.	TGTGCCAGCGAGACAGGGGGTAATTCACCCCTCCACTTT	CASETGGNSPLHF
TRBV10-2	TRBJ1-2	.	.	TGCGCCAGCAGTGAGGGCGCACGGGAGGGGCTGGCAGGCTATGGCTACACCTTC	CASSEGAREGLAGYGYTF
TRBV3-1/TRBV3-2	TRBJ1-2	TRBD1	few	TGTGCCAGCAGCCAGGGACAGGGAATTGGTGGCTACACCTTC	CASSQGQGIGGYTF
TRBV27	TRBJ1-1	.	.	TGTGCCAGCAGTTTACAGAAGAACACTGAAGCTTTCTTT	CASSLQKNTEAFF
TRBV28	TRBJ2-1	.	few	TGTGCCAGCAGTCCGATGGGGGGAACGCACAATGAGCAGTTCTTC	CASSPMGGTHNEQFF
TRBV5-1	TRBJ1-1	.	.	TGCGCCAGCAGCTCTCAAGGGGGGAACACTGAAGCTTTCTTT	CASSSQGGNTEAFF
TRBV27	TRBJ1-5	.	.	TGTGCCAGCAGTTTAGCGTCAGGGGGCAATCAGCCCCAGCATTTT	CASSLASGGNQPQHF
TRBV24-1	TRBJ2-2	.	.	TGTGCCACCAGTGATCCCGGGACAAGCACCGGGGAGCTGTTTTTT	CATSDPGTSTGELFF
TRBV2	TRBJ1-3	.	.	TGTGCCAGCATGGAGGGACCCTACTCTGGAAACACCATATATTTT	CASMEGPYSGNTIYF
TRBV4-2	TRBJ2-7	.	.	TGTGCCAGCAGACCCCTCGGGGGATTGATATCCTACGAGCAGTACTTC	CASRPLGGLISYEQYF
TRBV6-5	TRBJ1-1	.	.	TGTGCCAGCAATCCGGGGAGGGAGAACACTGAAGCTTTCTTT	CASNPGRENTEAFF
TRBV9	TRBJ2-3	.	.	TGTGCCAGCAGCGTAGAAGCGGTTAGCACAGATACGCAGTATTTT	CASSVEAVSTDTQYF
TRBV6-2/TRBV6-3	TRBJ1-1	.	many	TGTGCCAGCAGTGACGGACAGCTGAACACTGAAGCTTTCTTT	CASSDGQLNTEAFF
TRBV11-2	TRBJ2-3	.	.	TGTGCCAGCAGTTCCACAGGGTGGGGCACAGATACGCAGTATTTT	CASSSTGWGTDTQYF
TRBV3-1/TRBV3-2	TRBJ1-2	TRBD1	.	TGTGCCAGCAGCCAGGGAACATTCGGCAGGGGGGCCTCTAACTATGGCTACACCTTC	CASSQGTFGRGASNYGYTF
TRBV29-1	TRBJ1-1	.	.	TGCAGCGTTGTGGAGGGGCTAAACACTGAAGCTTTCTTT	CSVVEGLNTEAFF
TRBV18	TRBJ2-2	.	.	TGTGCCAGCTCAGCCTCGGTGGTTGGACTCACCGGGGAGCTGTTTTTT	CASSASVVGLTGELFF
TRBV7-6	TRBJ1-5	.	.	TGTGCCAGCAGCTTAGAGGGAGGGAGTTGGGGGCAGCCCCAGCATTTT	CASSLEGGSWGQPQHF
TRBV27	TRBJ2-7	.	.	TGTGCCAGCAGTTTCGGAGCCGAGCAGTACTTC	CASSFGAEQYF
TRBV18	TRBJ1-3	.	.	TGTGCCAGCTCACCCTCGGACCCAAAAGACCCGGGGAGAGGAAACACCATATATTTT	CASSPSDPKDPGRGNTIYF